This TCR beta chain was identified during a study of T cell repertoires in cytomegalovirus infection. Study-wide context: Evidence of both CMV infection and a matching HLA type came from public TCR beta signatures.

TCRdb processed the reads anew with MiXCR; each CDR3 protein has one entry. Of hundreds of thousands of distinct CDR3 sequences in the sample, 33% were seen once. Germline V gives CDR1 SGHTA, CDR2 FQGNSA. The ends lost 5 bases at V and 3 bases at J; junction bases unmatched: 6. CDR3 length: 16 amino acids. Worth noting for this clonotype: Its antigen is undetermined.

This rearrangement joins TRBV7-2 to TRBJ2-1; 11 bases are a match to TRBD2. This receptor was identified in a human donor in good health (CMV status not recorded). Some clones in this sample may be carry-over from other donors' samples. The specimen was cultured PBMCs, collected from culture after CMV antigen stimulation. The CDR3 here is CASSPRTSGFYNEQFF. The CDR3 nucleotides read TGTGCCAGCAGCCCGCGGACTAGCGGGTTCTACAATGAGCAGTTCTTC.